A selection of T cell receptor beta chains follows, all from one sample in a study of T cell responses to AZD1222 COVID-19 vaccine. The repertoire was sequenced with immunoSEQ multiplex PCR; TCRdb's copy has only in-frame clones and lacks some. The sample carries roughly 56,000 clones, roughly four fifths recorded once. The sample here was peripheral blood, taken 28 days after the second AZD1222 dose. Every receptor here comes from an adult who received the AZD1222 COVID-19 vaccine. CDR3s include the opening cysteine and the closing phenylalanine or tryptophan. Each record gives: V gene, D gene, J gene, clone size, CDR3 DNA, CDR3 protein. The D gene is left open where the match is weak. Size tells how often a clone was seen (once, few, many) or the class of an expanded clone, and some rows leave it out.

>TRBV7-8|.|TRBJ1-6|.
TGTGCCAGCAGCTTTGAGGGGAATTCACCCCTCCACTTT
CASSFEGNSPLHF
>TRBV6-2/TRBV6-3|.|TRBJ2-7|.
TGTGCCAGCAGTTCCCCGGGTTGGGGGTACTACGAGCAGTACTTC
CASSSPGWGYYEQYF
>TRBV4-3|.|TRBJ1-1|.
TGCGCCAGCAGCCAAGAAAGACAGGCAACTGAAGCTTTCTTT
CASSQERQATEAFF
>TRBV27|.|TRBJ2-1|once
TGTGCCAGCAGTTTAGGTCGGTTTACCTACAATGAGCAGTTCTTC
CASSLGRFTYNEQFF
>TRBV30|TRBD1|TRBJ2-5|.
TGTGCCTGGAGTCGGGACAGGGGCGGGGAGACCCAGTACTTC
CAWSRDRGGETQYF
>TRBV19|.|TRBJ2-2|.
TGTGCCAGTAGTATGGGGCAGACGAACACCGGGGAGCTGTTTTTT
CASSMGQTNTGELFF
>TRBV27|.|TRBJ1-5|.
TGTGCCAGCAGTGGAACAGGGTCAGGACAGCCCCAGCATTTT
CASSGTGSGQPQHF
>TRBV12-3/TRBV12-4|.|TRBJ1-2|.
TGTGCCAGCAGCTCGGGACTGAGCTATGGCTACACCTTC
CASSSGLSYGYTF
>TRBV28|.|TRBJ2-5|once
TGTGCCAGCAGTAGCGGACTACCCGAGACCCAGTACTTC
CASSSGLPETQYF
>TRBV30|TRBD1|TRBJ1-5|.
TGTGCCTGGGGACAGGGGGGAGGCAATCAGCCCCAGCATTTT
CAWGQGGGNQPQHF
>TRBV28|.|TRBJ1-4|.
TGTGCCAGCAGTGACCGGGCGTGGACAGTATCTGAAAAACTGTTTTTT
CASSDRAWTVSEKLFF
>TRBV29-1|TRBD1|TRBJ1-2|.
TGCAGCGTCGACAGGGGACCCTATGGCTACACCTTC
CSVDRGPYGYTF
>TRBV29-1|.|TRBJ1-1|.
TGCAGCGTTAGGTTCGGGGGCACTGAAGCTTTCTTT
CSVRFGGTEAFF
>TRBV6-4|.|TRBJ1-5|few
TGTGCCAGCAGTGACCTCCCCTCGGGGCCCCAGCATTTT
CASSDLPSGPQHF
>TRBV5-1|.|TRBJ2-7|.
TGCGCCAGCAGCTTGGTGGCAGGCATGATTTTCTACGAGCAGTACTTC
CASSLVAGMIFYEQYF
>TRBV7-3|TRBD1|TRBJ1-1|.
TGTGCCAGCAGCTGGGACAGCGCCCGATCCACTGAAGCTTTCTTT
CASSWDSARSTEAFF
>TRBV5-8|.|TRBJ1-5|.
TGTGCCAGCAGCTGGGGGCCGGCGGGGGGCAATCAGCCCCAGCATTTT
CASSWGPAGGNQPQHF
>TRBV9|.|TRBJ2-3|once
TGTGCCAGCAGCGTAGCACCCCCCGGAAGGAGACAGTCGACCACAGATACGCAGTATTTT
CASSVAPPGRRQSTTDTQYF
>TRBV6-5|TRBD1|TRBJ1-3|once
TGTGCCAGCAGCTTGGGACAGGGTCCTGGAAACACCATATATTTT
CASSLGQGPGNTIYF
>TRBV27|.|TRBJ1-1|.
TGTGCCAGCAGACAAATGGCCCTTGGGGTCGACACTGAAGCTTTCTTT
CASRQMALGVDTEAFF
>TRBV7-2|.|TRBJ1-6|.
TGTGCCAGCAGCTTAGGTGAAGGAGGTTACTCACCCCTCCACTTT
CASSLGEGGYSPLHF
>TRBV11-3|TRBD2|TRBJ2-7|.
TGTGCCAGCAGCCACCGGGACGGAGGACTAGCGGCCCTGTACGAGCAGTACTTC
CASSHRDGGLAALYEQYF
>TRBV18|TRBD2|TRBJ2-7|.
TGTGCCAGCTCACGGGGTAGCGGGAGATCCTACGAGCAGTACTTC
CASSRGSGRSYEQYF
>TRBV25-1|.|TRBJ2-7|.
TGTGCCAGCAGTGAGAGGGTTGCCTACGAGCAGTACTTC
CASSERVAYEQYF
>TRBV28|TRBD1|TRBJ1-4|.
TGTGCCAGCAGTCCTTTCGGGACAGGGGATGAAAAACTGTTTTTT
CASSPFGTGDEKLFF
>TRBV28|.|TRBJ2-5|.
TGTGCCACCAAACCCACCAGAACCCTCCAAGAGACCCAGTACTTC
CATKPTRTLQETQYF
>TRBV7-9|.|TRBJ2-2|.
TGTGCCAGCAGCTTAGCTAACCCCGGGGAGCTGTTTTTT
CASSLANPGELFF
>TRBV5-1|.|TRBJ2-1|once
TGCGCCAGCAGAGTAGGGAATGAGCAGTTCTTC
CASRVGNEQFF
>TRBV7-2|.|TRBJ1-1|.
TGTGCCAGCAGCCCGTGGGGATCTGGCACTGAAGCTTTCTTT
CASSPWGSGTEAFF
>TRBV19|.|TRBJ2-2|.
TGTGCCAGTAGTATAAGGGGGGCCGGGGAGCTGTTTTTT
CASSIRGAGELFF
>TRBV5-6|TRBD1|TRBJ2-4|.
TGTGCCAGCAGCCCACGGGACCACGACAGGGAAAGATTCGCGATTCAGTACTTC
CASSPRDHDRERFAIQYF
>TRBV7-9|.|TRBJ2-2|few
TGTGCCAGCAGCCCTAGTTTAGGGTCTACCGGGGAGCTGTTTTTT
CASSPSLGSTGELFF
>TRBV19|.|TRBJ2-7|.
TGTGCCAGTAGTAGAAACAGGGTTAGCGCTGGTTCCTACGAGCAGTACTTC
CASSRNRVSAGSYEQYF
>TRBV28|TRBD2|TRBJ2-7|.
TGTGCCAGCAGTCCCGGGACTAGCGGCTCCTACGAGCAGTACTTC
CASSPGTSGSYEQYF
>TRBV5-6|TRBD2|TRBJ2-7|.
TGTGCCAGCAGCGGCACCGGGACTAGCGGGAGAGTCAACGAGCAGTACTTC
CASSGTGTSGRVNEQYF
>TRBV4-1|TRBD1|TRBJ1-3|.
TGCGCCAGCAGCCAAGGGGACAGTCGAAACACCATATATTTT
CASSQGDSRNTIYF
>TRBV30|TRBD2|TRBJ2-1|once
TGTGCCTGGCTAGCGGGACCTCGGGGTGAGCAGTTCTTC
CAWLAGPRGEQFF
>TRBV30|TRBD1|TRBJ1-1|.
TGTGCCTGGAGTCCCCGGACAGGGAACACTGAAGCTTTCTTT
CAWSPRTGNTEAFF
>TRBV9|TRBD2|TRBJ2-3|.
TGTGCCAGCAGCGTAGATCTAGCGGGAGAGGGTACGCAGTATTTT
CASSVDLAGEGTQYF
>TRBV27|.|TRBJ2-2|.
TGTGCCAGCAGTTTATCTAGGGTCTACGGCGGGGAGCTGTTTTTT
CASSLSRVYGGELFF
>TRBV20-1|.|TRBJ2-1|few
TGCAGTGCCCCTGGTTACAATGAGCAGTTCTTC
CSAPGYNEQFF
>TRBV6-4|TRBD2|TRBJ2-2|.
TGTGCCAGCAGTGAGCGGGAGCACGGGGAGCTGTTTTTT
CASSEREHGELFF
>TRBV6-2/TRBV6-3|.|TRBJ2-7|medium-sized
TGTGCCAGCAGTTCCCAGGACACCGGCGAGCAGTACTTC
CASSSQDTGEQYF
>TRBV6-5|.|TRBJ1-1|.
TGTGCCAGCAGTTACGACAGAATGAACACTGAAGCTTTCTTT
CASSYDRMNTEAFF
>TRBV28|.|TRBJ1-3|.
TGTGCCAGCCCTTCGACAGCTCACTCTGGAAACACCATATATTTT
CASPSTAHSGNTIYF
>TRBV19|.|TRBJ1-1|.
TGTGCCAGTAACCCGGGGGGAACTGAAGCTTTCTTT
CASNPGGTEAFF
>TRBV18|.|TRBJ2-7|.
TGTGCCAGCTCACCAGCGGGTAGGGTGGACGAGCAGTACTTC
CASSPAGRVDEQYF
>TRBV2|.|TRBJ2-4|.
TGTGCCAGCAGTGAAGAGATGGGTTTAGCCAAAAACATTCAGTACTTC
CASSEEMGLAKNIQYF
>TRBV3-1/TRBV3-2|.|TRBJ2-1|many
TGTGCCAGCAGCCAAGACCCGGAGAATGAGCAGTTCTTC
CASSQDPENEQFF
>TRBV7-9|.|TRBJ1-1|few
TGTGCCAGCAGCTATCGGGGAGTCACTGAAGCTTTCTTT
CASSYRGVTEAFF